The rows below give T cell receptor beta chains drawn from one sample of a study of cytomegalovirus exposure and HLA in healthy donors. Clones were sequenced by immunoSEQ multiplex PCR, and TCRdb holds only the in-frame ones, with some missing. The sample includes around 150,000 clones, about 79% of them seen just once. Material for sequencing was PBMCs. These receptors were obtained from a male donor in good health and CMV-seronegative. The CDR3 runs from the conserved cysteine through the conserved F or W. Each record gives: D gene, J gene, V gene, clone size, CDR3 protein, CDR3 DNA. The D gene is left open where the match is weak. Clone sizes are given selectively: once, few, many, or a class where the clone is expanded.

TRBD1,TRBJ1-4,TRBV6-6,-,CASSQDRGGLDEKLFF,TGTGCCAGCAGTCAAGACAGGGGCGGTTTGGATGAAAAACTGTTTTTT
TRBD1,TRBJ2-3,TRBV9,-,CASSVGGTGKKTDTQYF,TGTGCCAGCAGCGTAGGTGGGACAGGGAAAAAGACAGATACGCAGTATTTT
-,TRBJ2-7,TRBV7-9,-,CASSLVQGTDPGEQYF,TGTGCCAGCAGCTTAGTACAGGGAACGGATCCGGGCGAGCAGTACTTC
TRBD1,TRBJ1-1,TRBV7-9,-,CASSFGTGTVNTEAFF,TGTGCCAGCAGCTTTGGGACAGGGACCGTGAACACTGAAGCTTTCTTT
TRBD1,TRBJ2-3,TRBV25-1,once,CASSATGQGDTQYF,TGTGCCAGCAGTGCAACGGGACAGGGGGATACGCAGTATTTT
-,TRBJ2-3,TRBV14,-,CASSQTALGTKYF,TGTGCCAGCAGCCAGACGGCCCTTGGGACAAAGTATTTT
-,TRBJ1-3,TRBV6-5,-,CASSFGSRVTGNTIYF,TGTGCCAGCAGTTTCGGCAGTCGGGTTACTGGAAACACCATATATTTT
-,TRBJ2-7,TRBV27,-,CASSFSQDSHEQYF,TGTGCCAGCAGTTTCTCACAGGATAGCCACGAGCAGTACTTC
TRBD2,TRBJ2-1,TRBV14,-,CASSQDRRQGTSGSHEQFF,TGTGCCAGCAGCCAAGATCGACGACAGGGGACTAGCGGGAGCCATGAGCAGTTCTTC
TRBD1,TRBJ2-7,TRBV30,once,CAWTARDRDQRSYEQYF,TGTGCCTGGACCGCACGGGACAGGGACCAACGGTCCTACGAGCAGTACTTC
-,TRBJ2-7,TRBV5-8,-,CASSLADYYEQYF,TGTGCCAGCAGCTTGGCCGACTATTACGAGCAGTACTTC
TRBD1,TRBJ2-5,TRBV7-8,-,CASNRQGRQETQYF,TGTGCCAGCAACCGACAGGGGAGACAAGAGACCCAGTACTTC
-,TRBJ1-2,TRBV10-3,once,CATRESLGEGYTF,TGTGCCACCAGAGAATCTCTAGGGGAAGGCTACACCTTC
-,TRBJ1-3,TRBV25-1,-,CASSEREGEKVPGNTIYF,TGTGCCAGCAGTGAAAGGGAGGGGGAAAAGGTCCCTGGAAACACCATATATTTT
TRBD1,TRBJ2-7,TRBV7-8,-,CASSSDPGQGISYEQYF,TGTGCCAGCAGCTCGGATCCGGGACAGGGGATTTCCTACGAGCAGTACTTC
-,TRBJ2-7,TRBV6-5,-,CASSYSTQPTYEQYF,TGTGCCAGCAGTTACTCGACACAGCCAACCTACGAGCAGTACTTC
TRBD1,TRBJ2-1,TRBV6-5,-,CASSYGTVNEQFF,TGTGCCAGCAGTTACGGGACAGTCAATGAGCAGTTCTTC
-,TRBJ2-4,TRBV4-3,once,CASSTSGGRGNIQYF,TGCGCCAGCAGCACCTCGGGGGGCCGGGGAAACATTCAGTACTTC
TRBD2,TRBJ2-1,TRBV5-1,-,CASSPGLAVRDEQFF,TGCGCCAGCAGCCCCGGACTAGCGGTGAGGGATGAGCAGTTCTTC
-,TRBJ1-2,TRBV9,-,CASSADLRGNPNYGYTF,TGTGCCAGCAGCGCTGACCTGCGAGGGAATCCTAACTATGGCTACACCTTC
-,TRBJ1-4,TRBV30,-,CAWSGQLGKLFF,TGTGCCTGGAGTGGACAGTTGGGAAAACTGTTTTTT
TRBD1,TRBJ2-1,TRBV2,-,CASRTWTGNEQFF,TGTGCCAGCAGGACCTGGACAGGGAATGAGCAGTTCTTC